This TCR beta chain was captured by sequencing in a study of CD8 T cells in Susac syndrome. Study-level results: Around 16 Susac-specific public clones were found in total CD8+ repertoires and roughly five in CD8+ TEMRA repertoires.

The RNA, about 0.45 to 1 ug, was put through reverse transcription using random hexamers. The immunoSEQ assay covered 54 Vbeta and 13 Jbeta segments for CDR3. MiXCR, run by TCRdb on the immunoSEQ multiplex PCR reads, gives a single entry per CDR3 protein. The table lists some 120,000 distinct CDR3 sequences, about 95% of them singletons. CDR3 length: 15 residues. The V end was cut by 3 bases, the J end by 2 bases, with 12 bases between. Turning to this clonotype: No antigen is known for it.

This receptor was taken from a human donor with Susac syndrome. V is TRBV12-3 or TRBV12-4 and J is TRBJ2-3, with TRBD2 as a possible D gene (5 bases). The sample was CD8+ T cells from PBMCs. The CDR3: CASSLLLAPTDTQYF. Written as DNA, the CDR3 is TGTGCCAGCAGTTTGCTTTTAGCGCCCACAGATACGCAGTATTTT.